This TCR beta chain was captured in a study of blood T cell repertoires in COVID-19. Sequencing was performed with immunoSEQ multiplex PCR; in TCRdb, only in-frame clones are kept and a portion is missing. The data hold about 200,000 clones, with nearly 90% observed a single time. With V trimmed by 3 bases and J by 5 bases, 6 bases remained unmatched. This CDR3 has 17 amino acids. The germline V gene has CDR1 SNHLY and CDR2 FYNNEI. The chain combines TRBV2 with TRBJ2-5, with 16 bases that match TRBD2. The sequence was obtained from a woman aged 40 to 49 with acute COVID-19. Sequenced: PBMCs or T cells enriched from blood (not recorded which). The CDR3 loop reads CASSEGLAGGPGETQYF. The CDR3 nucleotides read TGTGCCAGCAGTGAGGGACTAGCGGGGGGGCCGGGGGAGACCCAGTACTTC.